This T cell receptor (beta chain) was profiled in a study of memory CD4+ T cells and cytomegalovirus serostatus. Study-level points and caveats: CD4+ memory repertoires contained about two fifths of the roughly 160 reported CMV TCRbeta sequences.

The CDR3 has 13 residues. Trimming left V 5 bases short and J 5 bases short, with 10 bases between. Germline CDR1 reads MNHEY; CDR2 reads SVGAGI. Libraries were prepared by immunoSEQ multiplex PCR; TCRdb keeps only in-frame clonotypes and omits some of them. This table has around 88,000 clones, 80% appearing once. The sort gate was single viable CD3+CD4+CD8-CD45RO+ cells for memory CD4+ T cells. Serum IgG to CMV pp150, pp28, p38 and p52 defined serostatus. Total CD4+ T cells were enriched by CD4 positive selection. Note on this clone: The antigen is not known.

The chain is built from TRBV6-5 and TRBJ1-5, with D tentatively TRBD1 (5 bases). The specimen was memory CD4+ T cells from blood. This TCR came from an adult in good health and CMV-seropositive. The CDR3 DNA sequence: TGTGCCAGCAGTAGAACCAGGGATCAGCCCCAGCATTTT. Translated, it gives CASSRTRDQPQHF.